This T cell receptor (beta chain) was documented in a study of blood T cells in healthy people across ages. This CDR3 is built from 12 residues. Germline CDR1 and CDR2: KGHDR and SFDVKD. A J-beta primer mix and a sample-barcoded 5' primer were used in a second PCR of roughly 7 to 12 cycles. With 12 random nucleotides, a template-switch adaptor tagged each individual cDNA molecule. Each CDR3 protein is one row after TCRdb ran MiXCR on the 5' RACE reads. The sample has 1.5 million to 2 million distinct CDR3 sequences; just under 50% are singletons. Sequenced material: blood. This TCR was recovered from a woman aged 40 to 50 in good health. The chain links TRBV24-1 to TRBJ2-1, with D unclear. Judging by the DNA end, TRBJ2-7 fits better; the J call may be wrong. Here the CDR3 reads CATSATPYEQYF. The CDR3 DNA follows: TGTGCCACCAGTGCTACCCCCTACGAGCAGTACTTC.